These T cell receptor beta chains were read from a single sample in a study of T cell responses to AZD1222 COVID-19 vaccine. The repertoire was sequenced with immunoSEQ multiplex PCR; TCRdb's copy has only in-frame clones and lacks some. Here the sample spans more than 150,000 clones, about nine tenths being singletons. The sequencing used peripheral blood, collected on day 0 of AZD1222 vaccination. Receptors were obtained from an adult in good health. The CDR3 runs from the conserved cysteine through the conserved F or W. A D gene is named only where the DNA matches it firmly.

>TRBV27|NA
CASSLSGSYGYTF
>TRBV9|NA
CASSVTGVSEQYF
>TRBV6-4|NA
CASSEGASQPQHF
>TRBV9|NA
CASSVEGVAANEQYF
>TRBV7-6|NA
CASSLEGLWDEKLFF
>TRBV5-4|NA
CASSDFRHYGYTF
>TRBV27|NA
CASSFGIEQYF
>TRBV28|NA
CASSEGHGPYEQYF
>TRBV6-5|TRBD2
CASSYFAGANTGELFF
>TRBV5-1|NA
CASSLVGDGAYEQYF
>TRBV4-2|NA
CASSQDGQPQHF
>TRBV14|NA
CASSQGGANVLTF
>TRBV7-6|NA
CASSLGKGPYNEQFF
>TRBV27|NA
CASSPRAGAGTEAFF
>TRBV11-1|NA
CASSLVSASGNTIYF
>TRBV2|TRBD1
CASTDRLSSYNSPLHF
>TRBV14|NA
CASSLGEGYGYTF
>TRBV18|NA
CASSPGRAMAGYTF
>TRBV7-3|NA
CASSLGKGTLIDNSPLHF
>TRBV4-1|NA
CASSQGGRIIQPQHF
>TRBV14|TRBD2
CASSQDRTSEGDTQYF
>TRBV7-3|NA
CASSLTRDPYNEQFF